This record concerns one TCR beta chain sequence. Its target is unknown. This entry comes from a study of cytomegalovirus exposure and HLA in healthy donors. Study-wide findings and caveats: Using a false discovery rate of 0.05, a later analysis showed that about 16,000 TCR beta sequences were associated with HLA alleles. Sequencing had likely introduced a cluster of highly shared sequence variants as an artifact. TCR beta chain V- and J-gene trimming was linked, in a later analysis, to a missense variant in DCLRE1C.

Likely unrecorded immune exposures existed in these nominally healthy donors. The PCR ran on 60 Vbeta and 13 Jbeta primers. The method was immunoSEQ multiplex PCR; TCRdb's version includes in-frame clones alone and lacks a portion of them. Here the sample spans roughly 97,000 clones, 60% to 85% being singletons. Material for sequencing was PBMCs. The TCR comes from a woman between 18 and 29 years old in good health and CMV-seropositive.

The CDR3 loop reads CASSPPWTQQETQYF. The CDR3 DNA reads TGTGCCAGCTCACCACCGTGGACACAGCAAGAGACCCAGTACTTC. The rearrangement links TRBV18 to TRBJ2-5; TRBD1 is a possible D gene (5 bases). Trimming took off 0 bases at V and 2 bases at J, with 10 bases between the two ends. CDR3 size: 15 residues. The germline V gene encodes CDR1 KGHSH and CDR2 LQKENI.